This T cell receptor beta chain was identified during a study of cytomegalovirus exposure and HLA in healthy donors. Findings of the study overall: Apparent HLA restriction characterized most CMV-associated TCR beta chains in a later analysis.

Amplification used 60 Vbeta primers and 13 Jbeta primers. Using immunoSEQ multiplex PCR, the repertoire was profiled, and TCRdb retains in-frame clones only, with some absent. The sample lists 150,000 to 200,000 clones; over 75% were seen once. Germline loops: CDR1 MNHEY, CDR2 SMNVEV (reference sequence). The CDR3 contains 13 residues. V dropped 7 bases and J dropped 4; count of bases not matched to a gene: 4. Concerning this clone: Its antigen is still unknown.

Sequenced sample: PBMCs. V and J are TRBV27 and TRBJ1-1; 9 nucleotides agree with TRBD1. This receptor was obtained from a woman between 50 and 59 years old in good health and CMV-seronegative. DNA of the CDR3: TGTGCCAGCAACCTGGACAGGGGCACTGAAGCTTTCTTT. As protein: CASNLDRGTEAFF.